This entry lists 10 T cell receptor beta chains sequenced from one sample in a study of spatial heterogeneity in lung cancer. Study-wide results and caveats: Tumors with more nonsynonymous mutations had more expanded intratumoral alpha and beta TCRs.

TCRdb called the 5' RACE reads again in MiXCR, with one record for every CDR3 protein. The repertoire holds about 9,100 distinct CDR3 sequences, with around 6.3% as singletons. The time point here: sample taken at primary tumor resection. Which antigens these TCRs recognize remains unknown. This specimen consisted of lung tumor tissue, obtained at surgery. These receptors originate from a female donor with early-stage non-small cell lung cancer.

CDR3 residues: CASSQELAGSNNEQFF. CDR3 bases: TGTGCCAGCAGCCAGGAACTAGCGGGTAGTAACAATGAGCAGTTCTTC. The gene calls are TRBV4-2 and TRBJ2-1; 9 nucleotides line up with TRBD2. V lost 3 bases, J lost 5 bases, and 8 bases stayed unmatched. The CDR3 sequence is 16 residues long. CDR1 and CDR2 (germline): LGHNA, YNFKEQ.

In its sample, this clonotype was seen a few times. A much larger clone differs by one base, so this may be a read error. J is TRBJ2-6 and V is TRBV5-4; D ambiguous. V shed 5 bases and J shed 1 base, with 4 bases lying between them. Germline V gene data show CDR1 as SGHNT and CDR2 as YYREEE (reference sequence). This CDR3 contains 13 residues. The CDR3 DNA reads TGTGCCAGCAGTTTATCTGGGGCCAACGTCCTGACTTTC. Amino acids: CASSLSGANVLTF.

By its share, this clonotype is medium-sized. CDR3 in amino acids: CASSQVVREGQRYF. In DNA, the CDR3 is TGCGCCAGCAGCCAAGTGGTGCGGGAGGGCCAGAGGTATTTT. This chain joins TRBV4-3 and TRBJ2-3; 9 bases line up with TRBD2. CDR1 and CDR2 (germline): LGHNA, YSLEER. The length of the CDR3 is 14 residues. V lost 1 base and J lost 14; bases outside the gene matches: 10.

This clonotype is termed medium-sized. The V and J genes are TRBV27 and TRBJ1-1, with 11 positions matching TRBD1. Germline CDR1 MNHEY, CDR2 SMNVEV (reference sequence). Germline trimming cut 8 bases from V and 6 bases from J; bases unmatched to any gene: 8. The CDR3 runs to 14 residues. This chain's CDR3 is CASAGTGGISEAFF. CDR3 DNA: TGTGCCAGCGCCGGGACAGGGGGAATATCTGAAGCTTTCTTT.

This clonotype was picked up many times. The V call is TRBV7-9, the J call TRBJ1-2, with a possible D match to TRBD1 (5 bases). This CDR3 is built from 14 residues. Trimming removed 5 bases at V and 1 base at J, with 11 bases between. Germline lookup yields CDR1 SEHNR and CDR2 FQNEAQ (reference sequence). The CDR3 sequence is CASSRSGVNYGYTF. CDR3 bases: TGTGCCAGCAGCCGATCGGGGGTTAACTATGGCTACACCTTC.

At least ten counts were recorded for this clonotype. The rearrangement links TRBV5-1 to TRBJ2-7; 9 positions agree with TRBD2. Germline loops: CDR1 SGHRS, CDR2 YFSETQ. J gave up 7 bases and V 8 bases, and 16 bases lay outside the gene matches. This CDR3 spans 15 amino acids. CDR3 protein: CASQLGSLAGREQYF. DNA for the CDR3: TGCGCCAGTCAGCTTGGTTCGCTAGCGGGAAGAGAGCAGTACTTC.

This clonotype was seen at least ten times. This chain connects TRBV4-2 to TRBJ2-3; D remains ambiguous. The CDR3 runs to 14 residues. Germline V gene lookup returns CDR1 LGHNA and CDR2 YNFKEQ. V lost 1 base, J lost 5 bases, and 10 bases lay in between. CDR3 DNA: TGTGCCAGCAGCCAAGCCGCCGGCCGAGATACGCAGTATTTT. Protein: CASSQAAGRDTQYF.

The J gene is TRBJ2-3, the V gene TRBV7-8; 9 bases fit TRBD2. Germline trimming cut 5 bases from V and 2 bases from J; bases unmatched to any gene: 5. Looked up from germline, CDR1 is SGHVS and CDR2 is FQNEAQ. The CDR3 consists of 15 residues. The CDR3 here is CASSPRTSATDTQYF. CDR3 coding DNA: TGTGCCAGCAGCCCGCGGACTAGCGCCACAGATACGCAGTATTTT.

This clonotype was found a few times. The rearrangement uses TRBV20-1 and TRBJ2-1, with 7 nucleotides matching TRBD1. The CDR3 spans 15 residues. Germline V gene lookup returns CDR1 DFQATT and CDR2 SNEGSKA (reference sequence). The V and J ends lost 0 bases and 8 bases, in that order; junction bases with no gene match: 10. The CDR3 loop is CSARDGQGVDDEQFF. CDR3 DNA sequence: TGCAGTGCTAGAGATGGTCAGGGGGTCGACGATGAGCAGTTCTTC.

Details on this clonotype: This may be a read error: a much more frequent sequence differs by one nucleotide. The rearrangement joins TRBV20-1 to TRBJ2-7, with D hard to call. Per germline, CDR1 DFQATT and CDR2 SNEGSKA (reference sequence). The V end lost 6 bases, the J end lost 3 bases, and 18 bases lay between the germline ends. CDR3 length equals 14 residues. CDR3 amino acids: CSAQNPNSYYEQYF. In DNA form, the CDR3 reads TGCAGTGCCCAAAACCCGAACAGCTACTACGAGCAGTACTTC.